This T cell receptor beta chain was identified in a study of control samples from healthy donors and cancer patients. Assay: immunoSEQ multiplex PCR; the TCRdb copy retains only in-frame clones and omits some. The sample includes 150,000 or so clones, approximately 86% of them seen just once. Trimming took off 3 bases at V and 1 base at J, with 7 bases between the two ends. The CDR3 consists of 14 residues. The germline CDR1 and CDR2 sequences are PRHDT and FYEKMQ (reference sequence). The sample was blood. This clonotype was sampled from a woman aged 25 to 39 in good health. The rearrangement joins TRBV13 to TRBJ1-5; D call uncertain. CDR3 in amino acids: CASSFLGSNQPQHF. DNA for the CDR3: TGTGCCAGCAGCTTTCTGGGGAGCAATCAGCCCCAGCATTTT.